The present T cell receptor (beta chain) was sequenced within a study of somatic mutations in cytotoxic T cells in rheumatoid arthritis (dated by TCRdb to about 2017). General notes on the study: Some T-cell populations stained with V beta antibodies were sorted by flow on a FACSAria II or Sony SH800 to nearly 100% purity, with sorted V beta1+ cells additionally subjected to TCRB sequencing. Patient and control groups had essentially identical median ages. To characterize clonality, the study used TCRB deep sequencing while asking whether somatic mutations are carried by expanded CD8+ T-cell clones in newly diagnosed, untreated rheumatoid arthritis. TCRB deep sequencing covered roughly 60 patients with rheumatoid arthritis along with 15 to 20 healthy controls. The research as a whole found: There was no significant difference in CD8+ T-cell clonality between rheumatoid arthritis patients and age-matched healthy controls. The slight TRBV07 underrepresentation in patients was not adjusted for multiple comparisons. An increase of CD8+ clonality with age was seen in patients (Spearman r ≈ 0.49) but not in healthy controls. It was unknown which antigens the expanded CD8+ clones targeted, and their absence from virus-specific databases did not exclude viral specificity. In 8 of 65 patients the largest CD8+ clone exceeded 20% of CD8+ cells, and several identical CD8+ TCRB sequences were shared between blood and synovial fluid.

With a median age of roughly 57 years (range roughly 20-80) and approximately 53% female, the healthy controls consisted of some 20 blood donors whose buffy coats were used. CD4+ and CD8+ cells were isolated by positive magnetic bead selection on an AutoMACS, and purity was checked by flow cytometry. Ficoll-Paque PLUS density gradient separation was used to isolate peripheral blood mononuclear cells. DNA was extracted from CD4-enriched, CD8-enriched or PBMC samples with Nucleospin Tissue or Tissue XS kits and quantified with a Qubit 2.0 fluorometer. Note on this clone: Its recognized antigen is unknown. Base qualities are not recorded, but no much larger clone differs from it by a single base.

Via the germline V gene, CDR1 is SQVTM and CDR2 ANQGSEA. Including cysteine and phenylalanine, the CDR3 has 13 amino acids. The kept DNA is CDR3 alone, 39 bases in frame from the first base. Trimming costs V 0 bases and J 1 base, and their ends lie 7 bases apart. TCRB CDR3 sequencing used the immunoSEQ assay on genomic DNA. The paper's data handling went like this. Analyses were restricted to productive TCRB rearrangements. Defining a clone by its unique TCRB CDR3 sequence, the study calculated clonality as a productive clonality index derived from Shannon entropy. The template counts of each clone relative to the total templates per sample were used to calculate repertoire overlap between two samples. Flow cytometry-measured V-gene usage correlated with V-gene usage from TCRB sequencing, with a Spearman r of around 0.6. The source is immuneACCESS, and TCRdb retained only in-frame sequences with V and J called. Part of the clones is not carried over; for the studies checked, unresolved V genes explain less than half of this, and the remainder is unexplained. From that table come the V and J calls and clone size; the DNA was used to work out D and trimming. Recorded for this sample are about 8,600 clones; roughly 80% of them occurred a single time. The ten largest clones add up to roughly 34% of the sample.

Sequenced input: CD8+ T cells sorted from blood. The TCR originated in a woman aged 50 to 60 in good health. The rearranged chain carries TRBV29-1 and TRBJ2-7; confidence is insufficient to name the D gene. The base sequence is TGCAGCGTTGAAGACGGAGCATCCTACGAGCAGTACTTC. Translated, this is CSVEDGASYEQYF.